This TCR beta chain appears in the sequencing data of a study of early stage breast cancer tumors. Trimming at V came to 5 bases and at J to 8 bases, leaving 8 bases not matched to a gene. Germline V gene lookup returns CDR1 SNHLY and CDR2 FYNNEI. The CDR3 consists of 14 residues. Measured with immunoSEQ multiplex PCR; TCRdb has only the in-frame clones, and not every one. The data hold about 51,000 clones, with roughly 78% observed a single time. The V call is TRBV2, the J call TRBJ1-4, with TRBD1 matching 7 bases. Specimen: blood. This clonotype originated in a person aged 40-50 years with breast cancer. DNA of the CDR3: TGTGCCAGCAGTCCGGGCAGGGGGGCGGAAAAACTGTTTTTT. Translation gives CASSPGRGAEKLFF.